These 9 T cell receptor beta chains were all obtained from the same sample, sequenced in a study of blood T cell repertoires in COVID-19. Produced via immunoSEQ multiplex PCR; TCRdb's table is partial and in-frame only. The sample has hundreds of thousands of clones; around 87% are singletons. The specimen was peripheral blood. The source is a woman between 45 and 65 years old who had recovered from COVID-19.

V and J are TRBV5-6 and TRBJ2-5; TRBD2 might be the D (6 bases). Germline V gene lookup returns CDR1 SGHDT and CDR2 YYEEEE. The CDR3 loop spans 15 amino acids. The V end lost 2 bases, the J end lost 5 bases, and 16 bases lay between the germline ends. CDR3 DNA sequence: TGTGCCAGCAGCTTCAGAAGGAGGGGATTGGAGACCCAGTACTTC. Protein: CASSFRRRGLETQYF. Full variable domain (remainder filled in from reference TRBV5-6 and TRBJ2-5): DAGVTQSPTHLIKTRGQQVTLRCSPKSGHDTVSWYQQALGQGPQFIFQYYEEEERQRGNFPDRFSGHQFPNYSSELNVNALLLGDSALYLCASSFRRRGLETQYFGPGTRLLVL.

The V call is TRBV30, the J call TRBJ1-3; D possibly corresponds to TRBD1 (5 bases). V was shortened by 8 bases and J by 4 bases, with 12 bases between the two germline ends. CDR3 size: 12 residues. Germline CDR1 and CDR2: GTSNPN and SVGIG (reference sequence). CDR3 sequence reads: CANSPGGNTIYF. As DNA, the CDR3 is TGTGCCAACTCCCCAGGGGGAAACACCATATATTTT.

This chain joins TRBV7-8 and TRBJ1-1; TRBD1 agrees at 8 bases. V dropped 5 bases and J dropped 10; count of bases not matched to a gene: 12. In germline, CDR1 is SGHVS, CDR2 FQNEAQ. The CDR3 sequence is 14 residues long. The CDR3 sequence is CASSQDRAKRGAFF. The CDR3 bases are TGTGCCAGCAGCCAGGACAGGGCCAAGAGAGGAGCTTTCTTT.

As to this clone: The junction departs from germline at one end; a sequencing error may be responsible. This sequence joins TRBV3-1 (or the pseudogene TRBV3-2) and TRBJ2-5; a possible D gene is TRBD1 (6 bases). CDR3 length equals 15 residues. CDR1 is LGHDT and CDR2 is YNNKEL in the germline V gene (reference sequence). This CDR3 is CASSPRDIRQGTQYF. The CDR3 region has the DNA TGTGCCAGCAGCCCCCGGGACATCCGGCAAGGGACCCAGTACTTC.

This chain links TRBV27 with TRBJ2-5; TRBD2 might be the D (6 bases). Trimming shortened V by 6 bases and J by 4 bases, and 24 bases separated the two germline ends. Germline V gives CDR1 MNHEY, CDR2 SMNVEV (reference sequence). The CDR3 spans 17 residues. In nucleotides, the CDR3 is TGTGCCAGCAGCCCCGCGACTAGGCAGCGACCCTCAGAGACCCAGTACTTC. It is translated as CASSPATRQRPSETQYF.

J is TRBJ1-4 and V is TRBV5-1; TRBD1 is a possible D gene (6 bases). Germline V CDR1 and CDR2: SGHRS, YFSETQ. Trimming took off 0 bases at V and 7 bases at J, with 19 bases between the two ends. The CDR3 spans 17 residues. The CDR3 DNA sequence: TGCGCCAGCAGCTTGGGCTCCAGGGGCGGTCTTTCTGAAAAACTGTTTTTT. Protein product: CASSLGSRGGLSEKLFF.

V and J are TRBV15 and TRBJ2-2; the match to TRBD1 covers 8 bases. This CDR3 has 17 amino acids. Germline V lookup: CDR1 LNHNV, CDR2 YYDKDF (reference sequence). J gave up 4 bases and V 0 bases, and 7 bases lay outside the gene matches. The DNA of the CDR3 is TGTGCCACCAGCAGAGACATAAGGACAGGGCGCACCGGGGAGCTGTTTTTT. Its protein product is CATSRDIRTGRTGELFF.

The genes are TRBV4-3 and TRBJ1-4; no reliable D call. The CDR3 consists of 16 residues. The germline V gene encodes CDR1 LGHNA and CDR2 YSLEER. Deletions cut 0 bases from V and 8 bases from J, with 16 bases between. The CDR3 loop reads CASSQDGGGGEEKLFF. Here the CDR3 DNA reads TGCGCCAGCAGCCAAGATGGTGGCGGCGGTGAAGAAAAACTGTTTTTT.

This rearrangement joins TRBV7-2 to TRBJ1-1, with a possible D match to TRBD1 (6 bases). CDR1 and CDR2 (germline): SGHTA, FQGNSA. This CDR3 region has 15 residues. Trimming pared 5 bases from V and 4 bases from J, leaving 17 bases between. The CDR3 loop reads CASSQRGGAGTEAFF. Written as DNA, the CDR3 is TGTGCCAGCAGCCAAAGAGGGGGGGCGGGCACTGAAGCTTTCTTT.